This entry lists 30 T cell receptor beta chains sequenced from one sample in a study of CD8+ T cells in alopecia areata. RNA, once extracted, was reverse transcribed into cDNA for use as the sequencing template. The repertoire was sequenced with immunoSEQ multiplex PCR; TCRdb's copy has only in-frame clones and lacks some. The repertoire consists of approximately 180,000 clones, with about 60% occurring once and the leading ten covering roughly 14%. The source material was CD4+ T cells sorted from blood, sampled at week 0. These TCRs come from a human donor with alopecia areata.

In this sample, this clone turned up once. The chain has TRBV18 and TRBJ1-5; D not resolved. The CDR3 spans 17 residues. The V and J ends lost 5 bases and 5 bases respectively, with 22 bases between them. Germline values: CDR1 KGHSH, CDR2 LQKENI. The CDR3 spells CASSSFPSSGNDQPQHF. The CDR3 DNA reads TGTGCCAGCTCAAGTTTCCCCTCTTCTGGGAATGATCAGCCCCAGCATTTT.

This chain connects TRBV29-1 to TRBJ1-2, with D possibly TRBD1 on 5 matching bases. The CDR3 contains 14 residues. The V end was cut by 0 bases, the J end by 8 bases, with 16 bases between. CDR1 is SQVTM and CDR2 is ANQGSEA in the germline V gene. CDR3 in amino acids: CSVEDQEGQSGYTF. The CDR3 region has the DNA TGCAGCGTTGAAGATCAAGAGGGGCAGAGCGGCTACACCTTC.

The chain couples TRBV11-2 to TRBJ2-1, with D unclear. Trimming stripped 4 bases from V and 8 bases from J, with 15 bases between. The CDR3 sequence is 14 residues long. CDR1 and CDR2 (germline): SGHAT, FQNNGV. The CDR3 loop is CASSSQRPRDEQFF. In nucleotides, the CDR3 is TGTGCCAGCAGCTCACAGAGGCCTAGGGATGAGCAGTTCTTC.

This clone was picked up many times. The chain is built from TRBV7-2 and TRBJ2-3; D possibly corresponds to TRBD1 (5 bases). This CDR3 is built from 16 residues. Germline lookup yields CDR1 SGHTA and CDR2 FQGNSA. The V and J ends lost 5 bases and 0 bases respectively, with 15 bases between them. The CDR3 bases are TGTGCCAGCAGCCGCCCGAGGACACCGAGCACAGATACGCAGTATTTT. This codes for CASSRPRTPSTDTQYF.

The chain is built from TRBV5-6 and TRBJ1-6, with D maybe TRBD1 (6 bases). The CDR3 is 15 amino acids. Germline CDR1 SGHDT, CDR2 YYEEEE. V was cut by 4 bases and J by 4 bases, with 12 bases left in between. The CDR3 DNA is TGTGCCAGCAGCCCTCGACAGGATTATAATTCACCCCTCCACTTT. It codes for CASSPRQDYNSPLHF.

With respect to this clone: The identical CDR3 is also encoded by other nucleotide sequences in the sample. V is TRBV5-1 and J is TRBJ1-6; D uncertain. V was pared by 0 bases and J by 6 bases, with 7 bases between. There are 14 residues in the CDR3. Germline V lookup: CDR1 SGHRS, CDR2 YFSETQ. The CDR3 reads CASSLGEINSPLHF. CDR3 nucleotide sequence: TGCGCCAGCAGCTTGGGGGAGATTAATTCACCCCTCCACTTT.

The chain joins TRBV6-6 to TRBJ2-3, with a possible D match to TRBD2 (6 bases). V lost 6 bases and J 1 base, leaving 11 bases between the germline ends. CDR1 is MNHNY, CDR2 SVGAGI, per germline (reference sequence). The CDR3 consists of 14 residues. CDR3 in amino acids: CASSRGGGTDTQYF. The CDR3 bases are TGTGCCAGCAGCCGTGGCGGGGGCACAGATACGCAGTATTTT.

The V call is TRBV29-1, the J call TRBJ2-7, with 7 bases identical to TRBD1. Losses at the gene ends were 7 bases for V and 5 bases for J; bases not matched to a gene: 5. The CDR3 loop spans 11 amino acids. Germline loops: CDR1 SQVTM, CDR2 ANQGSEA. CDR3 sequence (DNA): TGCAGCGCCAGGGGGACCCACGAGCAGTACTTC. Its translation: CSARGTHEQYF.

J is TRBJ2-1 and V is TRBV5-1, with D maybe TRBD2 (7 bases). Trimming removed 5 bases from V and 1 base from J, with 13 bases in between. The CDR3 sequence is 15 residues long. Germline CDR1 and CDR2: SGHRS and YFSETQ. Here the CDR3 reads CASRGGAGSYNEQFF. DNA of the CDR3: TGCGCCAGCAGAGGGGGGGCCGGATCCTACAATGAGCAGTTCTTC.

The genes are TRBV5-1 and TRBJ2-6; D might be TRBD1 (6 bases). CDR1 and CDR2 (germline): SGHRS, YFSETQ. The CDR3 is 18 amino acids. V was pared by 3 bases and J by 0 bases, with 16 bases between. CDR3 bases: TGCGCCAGCAGCTCGTCCGAGACAGGACCCTCTGGGGCCAACGTCCTGACTTTC. Translated: CASSSSETGPSGANVLTF.

V usage is TRBV10-2 and J usage is TRBJ2-7; 14 bases are a match to TRBD2. The germline CDR1 and CDR2 sequences are WSHSY and SAAADI. The junction had 5 bases not matched to a gene; V was cut back by 5 bases and J by 2 bases. There are 16 residues in the CDR3. The CDR3 sequence: CASSRLAGGVTYEQYF. CDR3 sequence (DNA): TGCGCCAGCAGTCGACTAGCGGGGGGGGTTACCTACGAGCAGTACTTC.

CDR3 loop: CASRTGGTYEQYF. CDR3 bases: TGTGCCAGCAGGACAGGGGGGACATACGAGCAGTACTTC. This sequence joins TRBV6-5 and TRBJ2-7, with 9 bases lining up with TRBD1. Germline CDR1 is MNHEY and CDR2 is SVGAGI. CDR3 length equals 13 residues. After removal of 6 bases from V and 4 bases from J, the junction contained 4 bases not matched to a gene.

The CDR3 DNA reads TGCAGCGTTCTAGCGGGGGGGCTAGCAGATACGCAGTATTTT. Encoded protein: CSVLAGGLADTQYF. The chain combines TRBV29-1 with TRBJ2-3; 12 bases map to TRBD2. This CDR3 has 14 residues. Germline V gene sequence: CDR1 SQVTM, CDR2 ANQGSEA. Germline trimming cut 5 bases from V and 4 bases from J; bases unmatched to any gene: 4.

This clone was detected once. The chain employs TRBV27 and TRBJ2-5, with D perhaps being TRBD1 or TRBD2 (7 bases each). This CDR3 is 15 amino acids long. Germline CDR1 MNHEY, CDR2 SMNVEV (reference sequence). Trimming stripped 5 bases from V and 3 bases from J, with 16 bases between. The CDR3 sequence is CASSRIPGGEETQYF. For the CDR3, the DNA is TGTGCCAGCAGTAGAATTCCAGGGGGGGAAGAGACCCAGTACTTC.

This clone was observed a handful of times. This chain joins TRBV29-1 and TRBJ1-6; the match to TRBD1 covers 9 bases. This CDR3 spans 15 amino acids. Germline-derived CDR1 and CDR2 are SQVTM and ANQGSEA. V dropped 6 bases and J dropped 5; count of bases not matched to a gene: 8. CDR3 DNA sequence: TGCAGCGTGCTTTCCGGGACAGGGAATAATTCACCCCTCCACTTT. Translated: CSVLSGTGNNSPLHF.

The chain joins TRBV6-5 to TRBJ2-5, with D perhaps being TRBD1 or TRBD2 (5 bases each). Trimming took off 0 bases at V and 5 bases at J, with 13 bases between the two ends. CDR1 and CDR2 from the germline V gene are MNHEY and SVGAGI. CDR3 size: 15 residues. This CDR3 is CASSYSKGRGETQYF. In nucleotides, the CDR3 is TGTGCCAGCAGTTACTCGAAGGGGCGCGGGGAGACCCAGTACTTC.

This clone was recorded many times. The CDR3 DNA is TGTGCCAGCAGCTTGGTAGCGGGGGGGCCGGTAGAGACCCAGTACTTC. It yields the protein CASSLVAGGPVETQYF. The V call is TRBV11-3, the J call TRBJ2-5; TRBD2 matches at 11 bases. The CDR3 sequence is 16 residues long. The junction had 7 bases not matched to a gene; V was cut back by 3 bases and J by 4 bases. CDR1 and CDR2 from the germline V gene are SGHNT and YENEEA.

This sequence joins TRBV19 and TRBJ2-5, with TRBD1 matching 7 bases. The J segment lost 0 bases and the V segment lost 6 bases, leaving 4 bases of the junction unmatched. The CDR3 sequence is 14 residues long. The V gene's germline CDR1 is LNHDA and CDR2 SQIVND (reference sequence). The CDR3 reads CASRRDSYQETQYF. Here the CDR3 DNA reads TGTGCCAGTAGAAGGGACAGCTACCAAGAGACCCAGTACTTC.

For the CDR3, the DNA is TGCGCCAGCAGCTTGGCGACTAGCGGCAACACAGATACGCAGTATTTT. It specifies CASSLATSGNTDTQYF. J is TRBJ2-3 and V is TRBV5-1; 9 bases agree with TRBD2. Germline V gene sequence: CDR1 SGHRS, CDR2 YFSETQ. After removal of 0 bases from V and 2 bases from J, the junction contained 4 bases not matched to a gene. CDR3 length: 16 amino acids.

This clone occurred a few times. V is TRBV10-3 and J is TRBJ2-2, with 11 nucleotides matching TRBD2. The CDR3 contains 14 residues. The trim removed 10 bases at V and 1 base at J, leaving 2 bases unmatched. CDR1 and CDR2 from the germline V gene are ENHRY and SYGVKD. The CDR3 DNA is TGTGCCACAGGACTAGCGGGGAACACCGGGGAGCTGTTTTTT. It specifies CATGLAGNTGELFF.

This clone showed up just once. The V gene is TRBV2, the J gene TRBJ2-2; 7 bases fit TRBD1. This CDR3 is built from 14 residues. The germline CDR1 and CDR2 sequences are SNHLY and FYNNEI. Unmatched junction bases numbered 2, after V lost 5 bases and J lost 2 bases. The CDR3, as DNA: TGTGCCAGCAGTCGGGACAGAAACACCGGGGAGCTGTTTTTT. This codes for CASSRDRNTGELFF. Filled out from reference TRBV2 and TRBJ2-2, the complete variable domain reads EPEVTQTPSHQVTQMGQEVILRCVPISNHLYFYWYRQILGQKVEFLVSFYNNEISEKSEIFDDQFSVERPDGSNFTLKIRSTKLEDSAMYFCASSRDRNTGELFFGEGSRLTVL.

A few counts support this clone. V and J are TRBV19 and TRBJ1-5; no reliable D call. Per the germline V gene, CDR1 is LNHDA and CDR2 is SQIVND (reference sequence). CDR3 size: 15 residues. V shed 5 bases and J shed 2 bases, with 13 bases lying between them. The CDR3 nucleotides read TGTGCCAGTAGTGCTGGATCACATGGCAATCAGCCCCAGCATTTT. Its translation: CASSAGSHGNQPQHF.

The rearrangement uses TRBV10-3 and TRBJ1-2; D uncertain. V was cut by 1 base and J by 8 bases, with 8 bases left in between. The germline V gene has CDR1 ENHRY and CDR2 SYGVKD. CDR3 length: 12 residues. The CDR3 region is CAISEYRSGYTF. Here the CDR3 DNA reads TGTGCCATCAGTGAGTACCGGTCCGGCTACACCTTC.

This clone was counted only a few times. The chain carries TRBV27 and TRBJ2-1; D is possibly TRBD1 (6 bases). With 3 bases removed from V and 8 bases from J, the gap between germline ends came to 14 bases. Per the germline V gene, CDR1 is MNHEY and CDR2 is SMNVEV (reference sequence). The CDR3 runs 14 residues. CDR3 protein: CASSFRDRWYEQFF. Written as DNA, the CDR3 is TGTGCCAGCAGTTTTCGTGACAGGTGGTATGAGCAGTTCTTC.

This chain joins TRBV29-1 and TRBJ1-1; the match to TRBD1 covers 7 bases. This CDR3 region has 11 residues. From germline, CDR1 is SQVTM and CDR2 ANQGSEA. V shed 6 bases, J shed 7 bases, and the junction held 5 bases outside the gene matches. Here the CDR3 DNA reads TGCAGCGTAGTAGACAGGGTTGAAGCTTTCTTT. Amino acids: CSVVDRVEAFF.

This clone has more than one count but fewer than ten. V is TRBV30 and J is TRBJ2-5; 8 bases align to TRBD2. V shed 6 bases and J 5 bases; nucleotides not matched to a gene: 5. The germline CDR1 and CDR2 sequences are GTSNPN and SVGIG (reference sequence). This CDR3 region has 12 residues. CDR3 DNA: TGTGCCTGCGGGACGGGGGGGGAGACCCAGTACTTC. This sequence encodes CACGTGGETQYF.

This rearrangement joins TRBV5-6 to TRBJ2-5; a possible D gene is TRBD2 (5 bases). V lost 1 base, J lost 5 bases, and 9 bases lay in between. The germline CDR1 and CDR2 sequences are SGHDT and YYEEEE. This CDR3 is built from 13 residues. The CDR3 is CASSLSPGETQYF. The CDR3, as DNA: TGTGCCAGCAGCTTGAGTCCGGGGGAGACCCAGTACTTC.

This clone was picked up one time. The chain joins TRBV30 to TRBJ1-5; unclear D gene. Germline V gene data show CDR1 as GTSNPN and CDR2 as SVGIG (reference sequence). CDR3 length: 13 amino acids. Trimming cost V 0 bases and J 5 bases, with 8 bases left between them. The CDR3 sequence is CAWSVRDDQPQHF. CDR3 coding DNA: TGTGCCTGGAGTGTTAGGGATGATCAGCCCCAGCATTTT. Variable domain in full (rest from reference TRBV30 and TRBJ1-5): SQTIHQWPATLVQPVGSPLSLECTVEGTSNPNLYWYRQAAGRGLQLLFYSVGIGQISSEVPQNLSASRPQDRQFILSSKKLLLSDSGFYLCAWSVRDDQPQHFGDGTRLSIL.

The chain links TRBV29-1 to TRBJ2-5; D is uncertain. The V end lost 3 bases, the J end lost 0 bases, and 5 bases lay between the germline ends. This CDR3 has 12 residues. CDR1 is SQVTM, CDR2 ANQGSEA, per germline. CDR3 amino acids: CSVDLNQETQYF. DNA of the CDR3: TGCAGCGTTGATTTGAACCAAGAGACCCAGTACTTC.

This clone was counted only a few times. This sequence joins TRBV23-1 and TRBJ1-5, with D unresolved. TRBV23-1 carries the ORF label, with uncertain function. V was shortened by 9 bases and J by 4 bases, with 10 bases between the two germline ends. CDR3 length: 12 amino acids. CDR3 sequence reads: CASRVKNQPQHF. The DNA for the CDR3 is TGCGCCAGTCGCGTTAAAAATCAGCCCCAGCATTTT.